The rows below give T cell receptor beta chains drawn from one sample of a study of blood T cell repertoires in COVID-19. Sequenced by immunoSEQ multiplex PCR; TCRdb stores in-frame clones only, minus some. This sample has 21,000 or so clones; approximately 84% occur once, and the top ten carry around 3.7%. Material for sequencing was peripheral blood. All receptors derive from a man aged 50 or older with active COVID-19. Both conserved end residues are part of each CDR3. The D gene is left open where the match is weak. Rows give clone size only sometimes, using once, few, many, or a class for an expanded clone.

clone_size,j_call,d_call,v_call,cdr3_aa,cdr3_nt
NA,TRBJ2-1,NA,TRBV27,CASSLRGGLPDNEQFF,TGTGCCAGCAGTTTAAGGGGGGGACTACCAGACAATGAGCAGTTCTTC
NA,TRBJ2-1,TRBD1,TRBV18,CASSPGQGSYNEQFF,TGTGCCAGCTCCCCTGGACAGGGATCCTACAATGAGCAGTTCTTC
NA,TRBJ2-6,NA,TRBV7-9,CASTTGEAGPGANVLTF,TGTGCCAGCACCACTGGTGAGGCAGGGCCCGGGGCCAACGTCCTGACTTTC
few,TRBJ1-1,TRBD1,TRBV3-1/TRBV3-2,CASSQDNADREAFF,TGTGCCAGCAGCCAAGATAATGCGGACAGGGAAGCTTTCTTT
NA,TRBJ2-1,TRBD1,TRBV7-2,CASRTGTAPYNEQFF,TGTGCCAGCAGAACCGGGACAGCCCCTTACAATGAGCAGTTCTTC
NA,TRBJ2-1,NA,TRBV30,CAWSITGLNEQFF,TGTGCCTGGAGCATTACAGGGCTCAATGAGCAGTTCTTC
NA,TRBJ2-7,TRBD2,TRBV7-6,CASSYGGGVTYEQYF,TGTGCCAGCAGCTACGGCGGGGGGGTTACCTACGAGCAGTACTTC
NA,TRBJ2-7,TRBD2,TRBV10-3,CAISAGTTSYEQYF,TGTGCCATCAGTGCCGGGACTACTTCCTACGAGCAGTACTTC
NA,TRBJ1-4,TRBD1,TRBV5-5,CASSLKPRQGGEKLFF,TGTGCCAGCAGCTTGAAGCCGAGACAGGGGGGCGAAAAACTGTTTTTT
NA,TRBJ2-3,TRBD2,TRBV11-2,CASSLRGGAGDTQYF,TGTGCCAGCAGCTTGCGCGGGGGGGCCGGTGATACGCAGTATTTT
NA,TRBJ2-1,NA,TRBV5-6,CASSLAGGTSSYNEQFF,TGTGCCAGCAGCTTGGCCGGGGGTACGAGCTCCTACAATGAGCAGTTCTTC
NA,TRBJ2-5,NA,TRBV9,CASSPTGGMGQETQYF,TGTGCCAGCAGCCCTACTGGGGGGATGGGGCAAGAGACCCAGTACTTC
NA,TRBJ1-1,NA,TRBV13,CASSLGRGLEAFF,TGTGCCAGCAGCTTAGGCCGGGGTTTGGAAGCTTTCTTT
NA,TRBJ1-2,TRBD1,TRBV7-9,CASSRTGLNYGYTF,TGTGCCAGCAGCAGGACAGGGCTTAACTATGGCTACACCTTC
once,TRBJ2-3,NA,TRBV27,CASSPRQAGATQYF,TGTGCCAGCAGTCCCAGACAGGCCGGAGCTACGCAGTATTTT
NA,TRBJ2-1,NA,TRBV10-3,CAISRTMSSYNEQFF,TGTGCCATTTCGCGGACAATGAGCTCCTACAATGAGCAGTTCTTC
NA,TRBJ2-5,TRBD1,TRBV4-1,CASSQAAPGTGFAETQYF,TGCGCCAGCAGCCAAGCGGCACCCGGGACAGGGTTTGCAGAGACCCAGTACTTC
NA,TRBJ2-7,NA,TRBV3-1/TRBV3-2,CASSYMGLYEQYF,TGTGCCAGCAGCTACATGGGACTCTACGAGCAGTACTTC
NA,TRBJ1-5,NA,TRBV23-1,CASSHAKDSLNQPQHF,TGCGCCAGCAGTCACGCGAAGGACAGTCTCAATCAGCCCCAGCATTTT
NA,TRBJ1-1,NA,TRBV18,CASSPRRGDTEAFF,TGTGCCAGCTCACCGCGCAGGGGAGACACTGAAGCTTTCTTT
NA,TRBJ1-1,TRBD1,TRBV6-5,CASTTDRAGTEAFF,TGTGCCAGCACGACGGACAGGGCGGGGACTGAAGCTTTCTTT
NA,TRBJ2-1,NA,TRBV19,CASSIDGRGTYNEQFF,TGTGCCAGTAGTATAGATGGGCGGGGAACCTACAATGAGCAGTTCTTC
few,TRBJ2-3,TRBD2,TRBV2,CARTRGGGDTQYF,TGTGCCAGAACGCGGGGGGGCGGAGATACGCAGTATTTT
NA,TRBJ2-7,NA,TRBV4-1,CASSQVGRRTYEQYF,TGCGCCAGCAGCCAAGTGGGGCGTAGGACCTACGAGCAGTACTTC
NA,TRBJ2-7,NA,TRBV7-2,CASSLRGTLYYEQYF,TGTGCCAGCAGCTTAAGGGGAACCCTGTACTACGAGCAGTACTTC
few,TRBJ1-5,NA,TRBV6-6,CASSYSGQPQHF,TGTGCCAGCAGTTACTCCGGTCAGCCCCAGCATTTT
NA,TRBJ2-7,TRBD1,TRBV13,CASSLPSPGTGEEKDEQYF,TGTGCCAGCAGCTTACCGAGTCCCGGGACAGGGGAAGAGAAGGACGAGCAGTACTTC
NA,TRBJ1-4,TRBD1,TRBV7-7,CASSPGTGGEKLFF,TGTGCCAGCAGCCCCGGGACAGGGGGCGAAAAACTGTTTTTT
few,TRBJ1-6,NA,TRBV7-2,CASSLRAGENSPLHF,TGTGCCAGCAGCTTACGGGCAGGGGAGAATTCACCCCTCCACTTT
NA,TRBJ2-7,TRBD2,TRBV2,CASSNSGGAYEQYF,TGTGCCAGCAGTAATAGCGGGGGGGCCTACGAGCAGTACTTC
NA,TRBJ2-7,TRBD1,TRBV6-5,CASSRQGARSYEQYF,TGTGCCAGCAGTCGTCAGGGGGCAAGGTCCTACGAGCAGTACTTC
NA,TRBJ2-2,TRBD2,TRBV7-8,CASSLASGGVGGELFF,TGTGCCAGCAGCTTGGCTAGCGGGGGGGTTGGCGGGGAGCTGTTTTTT
NA,TRBJ2-6,TRBD2,TRBV6-2/TRBV6-3,CASSGGLVHDLTF,TGTGCCAGCAGTGGGGGACTAGTACACGACCTGACTTTC